This T cell receptor (beta chain) was sequenced during a study of CD8+CD57+ T cells in acquired aplastic anemia. Study overall: Recorded DNA amounts for sorted CD4+ and CD8+ cells had an average of 3.2 ug. Researchers reported that healthy donors averaged roughly 10 million reads for CD4+ cells.

The germline V gene has CDR1 ENHRY and CDR2 SYGVKD. J was trimmed by 5 bases and V by 6 bases; bases with no gene match: 6. The CDR3 has 14 residues. TCR beta VDJ and CDR3 profiles were obtained from a genomic DNA template. Using its own MiXCR run on the reads, TCRdb lists one record per CDR3 protein. This sample has a few hundred thousand distinct CDR3 sequences, with approximately 35% found just once. Study-wide points: Around 30 sequences, all CD8+ CDR3, were shared between patients and controls.

This clonotype was observed at least ten times. What it binds is not known. The chain joins TRBV10-3 to TRBJ1-1, with TRBD1 matching 10 bases. The source is a human donor in good health, serving as a control. The sequenced material came from sorted CD4+, CD8+, or CD8+CD57+ T cells (not recorded which) from PBMCs. CDR3: CAIREGQGRTEAFF. CDR3 nucleotide sequence: TGTGCCATCAGGGAGGGACAGGGGCGAACTGAAGCTTTCTTT.